This entry describes one T cell receptor beta chain. What it binds is unknown. This CDR3 is 13 amino acids long. V was pared by 5 bases and J by 4 bases, with 8 bases between. Germline CDR1 and CDR2: MNHEY and SMNVEV (reference sequence). This specimen comes from a study of OX40 agonist ivuxolimab in advanced cancers. Study overall: Prior therapy, whether anti-PD-1, anti-PD-L1 or anti-CTLA-4, was allowed, and 35% to 40% had some.

The study, taken as a whole, reports: There was clonal expansion of CD4+ and CD8+ blood T cells by week 6 at 0.1 to 3.0 mg/kg. Undetermined was the antigen specificity of the expanded peripheral T cells.

Produced via immunoSEQ multiplex PCR; TCRdb's table is partial and in-frame only. Here the sample spans some 60,000 clones, about 90% being singletons. The sample here was CD4+ or CD8+ T cells sorted from blood, taken in a trial of the OX40 agonist ivuxolimab. The receptor was isolated from an adult with an advanced solid tumor such as melanoma, head and neck, liver or kidney cancer. The chain couples TRBV27 to TRBJ2-2, with D maybe TRBD1 (6 bases). CDR3 region: CASSRGGTGELFF. The CDR3 DNA follows: TGTGCCAGCAGTCGAGGGGGCACCGGGGAGCTGTTTTTT.